This T cell receptor beta chain was recovered during a study of blood T cell repertoires in COVID-19. Study-level background: Nucleic acid was either cDNA or gDNA, and it came from T cells, B-cell-depleted T cells, or PBMCs.

As processed by the authors: For nucleated cells, counts were estimated from reference gene primer amplification. Libraries were prepared by immunoSEQ multiplex PCR; TCRdb keeps only in-frame clonotypes and omits some of them. D and trimming were read from the DNA, whereas the V and J calls and clone size are those reported in that table. This sample has 150,000 to 200,000 clones, with 81% found just once. The CDR3 spans 15 residues. Germline-derived CDR1 and CDR2 are SNHLY and FYNNEI. The V and J ends lost 7 bases and 4 bases, in that order; junction bases with no gene match: 8. The clonotype was recovered from a man aged 55 to 69 with active or convalescent COVID-19. V is TRBV2 and J is TRBJ2-3; TRBD2 agrees at 10 bases. Specimen: peripheral blood. The CDR3 nucleotides are TGTGCCAGCACGCTCGAGCGGGGGGGCTCAGATACGCAGTATTTT. It specifies CASTLERGGSDTQYF.